The source of this T cell receptor (beta chain) is a study of blood T cells in healthy people across ages. Study conclusions and caveats: Among T cells, TCR beta diversity per million cells dropped roughly linearly as age rose.

With respect to this clonotype: Its cognate antigen is unknown.

PCR was performed a second time for 7 to 11 cycles using a sample-barcoded 5' primer and a J-beta primer mix. MiXCR was run by TCRdb on the 5' RACE reads, yielding one entry per CDR3 protein. The profile shows some 1.5 million distinct CDR3 sequences, 25% to 30% of them singletons. Extracted total RNA amounted to at least 6 micrograms for each sample. The clonotype comes from a woman aged 25 to 39 in good health. The sequenced sample was blood.

The CDR3 DNA sequence: TGCGCCAGCAGCCAAGAGGGACGGGGGGGCGGTGAGACCCAGTACTTC. This sequence encodes CASSQEGRGGGETQYF. The chain combines TRBV4-1 with TRBJ2-5; 8 bases are a match to TRBD2. Germline V CDR1 and CDR2: MGHRA, YSYEKL. Trimming took 0 bases from V and 5 from J; bases not matched to a gene: 8. This CDR3 spans 16 amino acids.